This is a list of T cell receptor beta chains from one sample in a study of beta chain features in type 1 diabetes. Assay used: immunoSEQ multiplex PCR; TCRdb lists only in-frame clones, some missing. The top ten clones hold 0.012% of a sample with around 250,000 clones, around 25% of them seen once. The sample comprised naive CD4+ T cells from blood. All receptors derive from a woman in her 30s with type 1 diabetes. The CDR3 runs from the conserved cysteine through the conserved F or W. Fields, in order: D gene, clone size, V gene, J gene, CDR3 protein, CDR3 DNA. The D gene is left open where the match is weak. Part of the rows lack a size; the others show once, few, many or a class for expanded clones.

d_gene: TRBD1
abundance: NA
v_gene: TRBV7-9
j_gene: TRBJ2-7
CDR3aa: CASSSSGTGLHEQYF
CDR3nt: TGTGCCAGCAGCTCCTCCGGGACAGGCCTTCACGAGCAGTACTTC

d_gene: NA
abundance: few
v_gene: TRBV30
j_gene: TRBJ2-5
CDR3aa: CAWSFTGVQETQYF
CDR3nt: TGTGCCTGGAGTTTCACGGGGGTCCAAGAGACCCAGTACTTC

d_gene: NA
abundance: NA
v_gene: TRBV28
j_gene: TRBJ2-7
CDR3aa: CASSPAGTPYEQYF
CDR3nt: TGTGCCAGCAGCCCGGCCGGGACACCCTACGAGCAGTACTTC

d_gene: TRBD2
abundance: NA
v_gene: TRBV5-1
j_gene: TRBJ2-3
CDR3aa: CASSLTSGETDTQYF
CDR3nt: TGCGCCAGCAGCTTGACTAGCGGGGAGACAGATACGCAGTATTTT

d_gene: NA
abundance: NA
v_gene: TRBV6-1
j_gene: TRBJ2-7
CDR3aa: CASSERARRSSYEQYF
CDR3nt: TGTGCCAGCAGTGAACGCGCAAGAAGGAGCTCCTACGAGCAGTACTTC

d_gene: NA
abundance: NA
v_gene: TRBV28
j_gene: TRBJ2-7
CDR3aa: CASNSPDSPYEQYF
CDR3nt: TGTGCCAGCAACTCCCCGGACTCGCCCTACGAGCAGTACTTC

d_gene: TRBD2
abundance: few
v_gene: TRBV7-3
j_gene: TRBJ2-3
CDR3aa: CASSSPPGLAGGTQYF
CDR3nt: TGTGCCAGCAGCTCACCTCCGGGACTAGCGGGAGGAACGCAGTATTTT

d_gene: TRBD1
abundance: few
v_gene: TRBV4-1
j_gene: TRBJ1-5
CDR3aa: CASSIRQGADSNQPQHF
CDR3nt: TGCGCCAGCAGCATAAGACAGGGGGCGGATAGCAATCAGCCCCAGCATTTT

d_gene: NA
abundance: few
v_gene: TRBV15
j_gene: TRBJ2-7
CDR3aa: CATSRVAASRTLSDEQYF
CDR3nt: TGTGCCACCAGCAGAGTGGCGGCGAGTCGAACGTTGTCGGACGAGCAGTACTTC

d_gene: TRBD1
abundance: NA
v_gene: TRBV29-1
j_gene: TRBJ1-2
CDR3aa: CSAMDRGRNGYTF
CDR3nt: TGCAGCGCGATGGACAGGGGGAGGAATGGCTACACCTTC